This T cell receptor (beta chain) is from a study of cytomegalovirus exposure and HLA in healthy donors. The PCR had 60 Vbeta and 13 Jbeta primers. TCRdb's copy holds only in-frame clones and misses some; the assay was immunoSEQ multiplex PCR. The table has some 100,000 clones, more than 60% seen once. The TCR originated in a woman between 18 and 29 years old in good health and CMV-seropositive. Sequenced input: PBMCs.

The CDR3 is CASSLGADYEQYF. The DNA of the CDR3 is TGTGCCAGCAGCCTCGGGGCGGACTACGAGCAGTACTTC. The chain combines TRBV6-5 with TRBJ2-5; either TRBD1 or TRBD2 may supply D (5 bases each). The DNA end is a closer match to TRBJ2-7, so the J assignment may be wrong. Looked up from germline, CDR1 is MNHEY and CDR2 is SVGAGI. This CDR3 has 13 residues.